This entry features one T cell receptor beta chain sequence. This record comes from a study of blood T cell repertoires in COVID-19. Study-wide background: Samples of COVID-19 (acute and convalescent) were obtained from the United States, Italy and Spain. The analysed material was cDNA or gDNA that came from T cells, B-cell-depleted T cells, or PBMCs.

In the study's own analysis: Amplification from reference gene primers served as the basis for estimated nucleated cell counts. Here immunoSEQ multiplex PCR was the method, and the copy in TCRdb shows in-frame clones only, minus some. V and J calls and clone size are given by that table; D and trimming were obtained from the DNA. Here the sample spans about 230,000 clones, more than 65% being singletons. The sequence came from a woman of 80 years or more with acute or convalescent COVID-19. Material for sequencing was peripheral blood.

This CDR3 reads CASSLFGGNTQYF. The CDR3 nucleotides are TGTGCCAGCAGTTTATTTGGGGGGAATACGCAGTATTTT. This chain links TRBV28 with TRBJ2-3; perhaps TRBD2 as D (6 bases). The CDR3 runs to 13 residues. Germline CDR1 MDHEN, CDR2 SYDVKM. V dropped 1 base and J dropped 7 bases, with 9 bases sitting between them.